This TCR beta chain is drawn from a study of post-analysis software for immune sequencing data. On the study more broadly: Recorded disease courses covered relapsing-remitting, secondary progressive and progressive-relapsing multiple sclerosis. Some patients had no subtype annotation.

This clonotype was counted only a few times. Its antigen remains unknown. Findings and caveats of the study: Normalized Chao1 diversity was significantly reduced in patients versus controls. Four to six TRBV segments (TRBV5-6, TRBV5-1 and TRBV20-1 among them) occurred more frequently in patients than in controls. Batch-mates among the samples co-clustered strongly by F measure.

The TCR beta cDNA libraries contained unique molecular identifiers. Input amounts of 1 to 10 million T cells were used. These gave roughly 0.5 million cDNA molecules, so each molecule approximated one T cell. TCRdb redid the calling of the PCR reads with MiXCR, one entry per CDR3 protein. The table shows around 400,000 distinct CDR3 sequences, with roughly 30% occurring only once. CDR1 is SEHNR and CDR2 is FQNEAQ in the germline V gene (reference sequence). Trimming removed 3 bases from V and 9 bases from J, with 6 bases in between. CDR3 length: 11 residues. V gene TRBV7-9 combines with J gene TRBJ2-1; maybe TRBD2 (5 bases). The sequencing input was blood. This clonotype originated in a girl aged 5 to 17 with multiple sclerosis. The CDR3 sequence: CASSFAGEQFF. CDR3 bases: TGTGCCAGCAGCTTTGCGGGTGAGCAGTTCTTC. Supplemented by reference TRBV7-9 and TRBJ2-1, the full variable domain reads DTGVSQNPRHKITKRGQNVTFRCDPISEHNRLYWYRQTLGQGPEFLTYFQNEAQLEKSRLLSDRFSAERPKGSFSTLEIQRTEQGDSAMYLCASSFAGEQFFGPGTRLTVL.